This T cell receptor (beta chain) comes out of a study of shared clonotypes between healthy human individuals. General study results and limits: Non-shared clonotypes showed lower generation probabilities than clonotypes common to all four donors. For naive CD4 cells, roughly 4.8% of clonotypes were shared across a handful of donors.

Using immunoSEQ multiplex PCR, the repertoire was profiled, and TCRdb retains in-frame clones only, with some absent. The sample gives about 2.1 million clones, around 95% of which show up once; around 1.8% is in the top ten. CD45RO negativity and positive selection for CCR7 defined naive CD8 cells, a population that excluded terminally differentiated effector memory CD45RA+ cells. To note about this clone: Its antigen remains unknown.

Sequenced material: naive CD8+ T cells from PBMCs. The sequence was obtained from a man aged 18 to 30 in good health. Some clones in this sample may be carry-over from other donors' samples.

The CDR3 spells CASTTSGRNEQFF. CDR3 DNA sequence: TGTGCCAGCACGACTAGCGGGAGGAATGAGCAGTTCTTC. The gene calls are TRBV28 and TRBJ2-1; 13 bases line up with TRBD2. CDR3 length: 13 residues. CDR1 and CDR2 (germline): MDHEN, SYDVKM. V lost 7 bases, J lost 7 bases, and 1 base stayed unmatched. Complete variable domain (other parts from reference TRBV28 and TRBJ2-1): DVKVTQSSRYLVKRTGEKVFLECVQDMDHENMFWYRQDPGLGLRLIYFSYDVKMKEKGDIPEGYSVSREKKERFSLILESASTNQTSMYLCASTTSGRNEQFFGPGTRLTVL.